In its sample, the clone carrying this TCR beta chain was seen many times. This CDR3 spans 16 amino acids. The trim removed 6 bases at V and 5 bases at J, leaving 7 bases unmatched. The sample originates from a study of T-cell reconstitution after alpha-beta-depleted transplantation in children. Preparing the TCRbeta library involved the use of unique molecular identifiers. TCRdb analysed the PCR reads with MiXCR anew, one entry per CDR3 protein. Of hundreds of thousands of distinct CDR3 sequences in the sample, about 24% were seen once. The rearrangement joins TRBV12-3 or TRBV12-4 to TRBJ2-2; 12 bases align to TRBD2. This TCR was sampled from a female patient between 2 and 15 years old who had a stem cell transplant for congenital amegakaryocytic thrombocytopenia, so the T cells may come from the graft donor. The sample here was PBMCs, mostly from graft donor cells, taken 360 days after TCRalphabeta/CD19-depleted stem cell transplant. CDR3 residues: CASSTSGGPYTGELFF. Here the CDR3 DNA reads TGTGCCAGCAGCACTAGCGGGGGGCCGTATACCGGGGAGCTGTTTTTT.